This entry features one T cell receptor beta chain sequence. TCRdb recomputed calls from the 5' RACE reads with MiXCR, one row per CDR3 protein. This table holds about 41,000 distinct CDR3 sequences, 29% found once. Sequencing was done on a sample of memory CD4+ T cells sorted from a lymph node. As for subset: memory CD4+ T cells, CD4+CD45RO+CD25-. This TCR derives from a female donor with breast cancer.

The DNA of the CDR3 is TGCGCCAGCAGCCGGGGCCCAGGAGGCTATGGCTACACCTTC. It yields the protein CASSRGPGGYGYTF. The V and J genes are TRBV5-1 and TRBJ1-2, with D tentatively TRBD1 (5 bases). The CDR3 is 14 residues long. From germline, CDR1 is SGHRS and CDR2 YFSETQ. The V end was cut by 4 bases, the J end by 4 bases, with 14 bases between.